A single sample is the source of the 30 T cell receptor beta chains below, sequenced in a study of vaccination and CD4 T cells after COVID-19. The treatment here: roughly 10-day PBMC culture with coronavirus spike peptide pools or control peptides (ViraFEST assay). An Oncomine TCR Beta short-read assay was used to sequence the DNA from cultured CD4+ T cells. From the PCR reads, TCRdb called clonotypes with MiXCR, one entry per CDR3 protein. Seen here are some 9,000 distinct CDR3 sequences, 50% to 65% observed once, and the top ten hold less than 7.5%. Their antigens are not known. The sequenced sample was CD4+ T cells from blood, cultured in vitro. Every receptor here comes from a human donor who had recovered from COVID-19.

The chain carries TRBV6-4 and TRBJ1-1; D possibly corresponds to TRBD1 (6 bases). The germline V gene has CDR1 MRHNA and CDR2 SNTAGT. Between the trimmed V and J ends, which lost 6 bases and 4 bases, there was a span of 12 bases. This CDR3 region has 13 residues. CDR3 DNA: TGTGCCAGCAGCGAACAGGGACCCACTGAAGCTTTCTTT. It yields the protein CASSEQGPTEAFF.

V and J are TRBV28 and TRBJ1-1, with 7 nucleotides matching TRBD1. CDR1 MDHEN and CDR2 SYDVKM come from the germline V gene. With V trimmed by 6 bases and J by 1 base, 8 bases remained unmatched. The CDR3 loop spans 15 amino acids. The CDR3 is CASRVQGPRNTEAFF. The CDR3 bases are TGTGCCAGCAGGGTACAGGGGCCGCGGAACACTGAAGCTTTCTTT.

In this sample, this clonotype is medium-sized. The chain has TRBV2 and TRBJ1-1; a weak D match, TRBD1 (5 bases). Germline V gene data show CDR1 as SNHLY and CDR2 as FYNNEI. CDR3 length equals 13 residues. Trimming removed 6 bases at V and 3 bases at J, with 11 bases between. The CDR3 region is CASSEGRYTEAFF. As DNA, the CDR3 is TGTGCCAGCAGCGAGGGACGTTACACTGAAGCTTTCTTT.

The chain couples TRBV6-2 or TRBV6-3 to TRBJ1-2; the match to TRBD1 covers 8 bases. V was clipped by 5 bases and J by 8 bases; unmatched bases: 7. The CDR3 is 13 amino acids. CDR1 is MNHEY and CDR2 is SVGEGT in the germline V gene. The CDR3, as DNA: TGTGCCAGCAGTACAGGACAGGGAGCAGGCTACACCTTC. Protein sequence: CASSTGQGAGYTF.

The V and J genes are TRBV5-1 and TRBJ2-7; TRBD2 matches 11 bases. Germline V lookup: CDR1 SGHRS, CDR2 YFSETQ. V was pared by 2 bases and J by 4 bases, with 5 bases of the junction left unmatched. This CDR3 has 15 residues. For the CDR3, the DNA is TGCGCCAGCAGCTTAACAGGGACTAGCGGATACGAGCAGTACTTC. It is translated as CASSLTGTSGYEQYF.

The genes are TRBV5-4 and TRBJ2-2, with D maybe TRBD2 (6 bases). Germline V lookup: CDR1 SGHNT, CDR2 YYREEE (reference sequence). Deletions cut 2 bases from V and 1 base from J, with 9 bases between. The CDR3 has 15 amino acids. The CDR3, as DNA: TGTGCCAGCAGCTTCGGGCGGGGGAACACCGGGGAGCTGTTTTTT. Encoded protein: CASSFGRGNTGELFF. Together with reference TRBV5-4 and TRBJ2-2, the CDR3 gives the full variable domain: ETGVTQSPTHLIKTRGQQVTLRCSSQSGHNTVSWYQQALGQGPQFIFQYYREEENGRGNFPPRFSGLQFPNYSSELNVNALELDDSALYLCASSFGRGNTGELFFGEGSRLTVL.

This clonotype has more than one count but fewer than ten. The rearrangement links TRBV6-1 to TRBJ1-2; TRBD1 is a possible D gene (5 bases). The CDR3 consists of 13 residues. V was trimmed by 5 bases and J by 3 bases, leaving 10 bases between them. Germline loops: CDR1 MNHNS, CDR2 SASEGT. The CDR3 DNA reads TGTGCCAGCAGTAGAGGGGAGTACTATGGCTACACCTTC. Its translation: CASSRGEYYGYTF.

The chain is built from TRBV23-1 and TRBJ1-1; possibly TRBD1 for D (5 bases). TRBV23-1 carries the ORF label, with uncertain function. Trimming shortened V by 11 bases and J by 0 bases, and 25 bases separated the two germline ends. The CDR3 contains 17 residues. CDR3 region: CAEPKGRMAPMNTEAFF. CDR3 nucleotide sequence: TGCGCCGAACCTAAGGGGCGGATGGCCCCTATGAACACTGAAGCTTTCTTT.

The V call is TRBV7-2, the J call TRBJ2-5; D is ambiguous. CDR1 is SGHTA and CDR2 is FQGNSA in the germline V gene. The CDR3 covers 13 residues. The ends were cut back, 2 bases at V and 2 bases at J, with 6 bases in the middle. DNA of the CDR3: TGTGCCAGCAGCTTACCGTTACAAGAGACCCAGTACTTC. Its protein is CASSLPLQETQYF.

This chain links TRBV21-1 with TRBJ2-7; TRBD1 is the table's D call and was not checked against the DNA. TRBV21-1 is an annotated pseudogene. CDR3 length equals 15 residues. CDR3 amino acids: CASSVRDRDGDEQYF. As DNA, the CDR3 is TGTGCCAGCAGCGTCCGGGACAGGGATGGGGACGAGCAGTACTTC.

The chain carries TRBV29-1 and TRBJ1-2; 9 bases line up with TRBD1. The CDR3 covers 12 residues. The junction had 6 bases not matched to a gene; V was cut back by 7 bases and J by 6 bases. Germline lookup yields CDR1 SQVTM and CDR2 ANQGSEA. The DNA for the CDR3 is TGCAGCGCCCGGGACAGGGCCCATGGCTACACCTTC. This encodes CSARDRAHGYTF.

This clonotype turned up a few times. This chain links TRBV11-3 with TRBJ2-1; D is perhaps TRBD1 (6 bases). The CDR3 has 16 residues. The V and J ends lost 3 bases and 3 bases respectively, with 15 bases between them. Germline V gene data show CDR1 as SGHNT and CDR2 as YENEEA. The DNA for the CDR3 is TGTGCCAGCAGCTTTAGCCACAGGGTGGGCTACAATGAGCAGTTCTTC. Its protein product is CASSFSHRVGYNEQFF. The full variable domain, its missing parts supplied by reference TRBV11-3 and TRBJ2-1, is EAGVVQSPRYKIIEKKQPVAFWCNPISGHNTLYWYLQNLGQGPELLIRYENEEAVDDSQLPKDRFSAERLKGVDSTLKIQPAELGDSAVYLCASSFSHRVGYNEQFFGPGTRLTVL.

This clonotype was seen only a few times. The chain links TRBV7-9 to TRBJ1-2; possible D gene TRBD1, 6 bases. Germline assignment: CDR1 SEHNR and CDR2 FQNEAQ (reference sequence). The CDR3 totals 13 residues. Trimming took off 9 bases at V and 8 bases at J, with 19 bases between the two ends. CDR3 nucleotides: TGTGCCAGTCACGAACAATCAGGGGACGGCTACACCTTC. Protein sequence: CASHEQSGDGYTF.

CDR3 in DNA: TGTGCCAGTAGTGAACGAGGCAATCAGCCCCAGCATTTT. Translation gives CASSERGNQPQHF. This chain joins TRBV19 and TRBJ1-5, with no clear D. The V end lost 5 bases, the J end lost 2 bases, and 7 bases lay between the germline ends. Germline V gene sequence: CDR1 LNHDA, CDR2 SQIVND (reference sequence). This CDR3 has 13 amino acids. Full variable domain (rest looked up from reference TRBV19 and TRBJ1-5): DGGITQSPKYLFRKEGQNVTLSCEQNLNHDAMYWYRQDPGQGLRLIYYSQIVNDFQKGDIAEGYSVSREKKESFPLTVTSAQKNPTAFYLCASSERGNQPQHFGDGTRLSIL.

The rearrangement uses TRBV7-2 and TRBJ2-3; D is uncertain. Trimming took off 5 bases at V and 6 bases at J, with 18 bases between the two ends. This CDR3 has 15 amino acids. Germline CDR1 SGHTA, CDR2 FQGNSA. The CDR3 region is CASSRLSGPPDTQYF. The CDR3 DNA reads as TGTGCCAGCAGCCGCCTATCGGGTCCTCCCGATACGCAGTATTTT.

The chain has TRBV19 and TRBJ1-1; D uncertain. This CDR3 region has 13 residues. Germline CDR1 reads LNHDA; CDR2 reads SQIVND (reference sequence). The V end was cut by 3 bases, the J end by 0 bases, with 5 bases between. The CDR3 nucleotides are TGTGCCAGTAGTATGGGAATGAACACTGAAGCTTTCTTT. Amino acid sequence: CASSMGMNTEAFF.

This clonotype has only a few counts. The J gene is TRBJ2-2, the V gene TRBV12-3 or TRBV12-4; 7 bases line up with TRBD1. CDR3 size: 15 residues. V dropped 6 bases and J dropped 7; count of bases not matched to a gene: 11. The CDR3 sequence is CASSIQTGLGGELFF. DNA for the CDR3: TGTGCCAGCAGCATCCAGACAGGGTTAGGCGGGGAGCTGTTTTTT.

The V and J genes are TRBV7-9 and TRBJ2-5; D unclear. The V end was cut by 3 bases, the J end by 1 base, with 9 bases between. CDR3 length: 14 residues. CDR1 and CDR2 from the germline V gene are SEHNR and FQNEAQ (reference sequence). The CDR3 DNA follows: TGTGCCAGCAGCTTGTACGAATTCCAAGAGACCCAGTACTTC. It specifies CASSLYEFQETQYF. The full variable domain, with the rest looked up from reference TRBV7-9 and TRBJ2-5, is DTGVSQNPRHKITKRGQNVTFRCDPISEHNRLYWYRQTLGQGPEFLTYFQNEAQLEKSRLLSDRFSAERPKGSFSTLEIQRTEQGDSAMYLCASSLYEFQETQYFGPGTRLLVL.

This clonotype has a handful of counts. The chain uses TRBV7-2 and TRBJ1-2; D gene ambiguous. The CDR3 totals 13 residues. The germline V and J ends were trimmed by 2 bases and 6 bases, with 10 bases remaining between them. From germline, CDR1 is SGHTA and CDR2 FQGNSA. The CDR3 loop reads CASSLLGGDGYTF. The CDR3 DNA follows: TGTGCCAGCAGCTTACTCGGAGGAGATGGCTACACCTTC.

The rearrangement links TRBV20-1 to TRBJ1-4, with TRBD1 matching over 8 bases. This CDR3 is 14 amino acids long. Germline V gives CDR1 DFQATT, CDR2 SNEGSKA (reference sequence). With V trimmed by 4 bases and J by 7 bases, 8 bases remained unmatched. CDR3 nucleotides: TGCAGTGCTATCACCCGACAGGGGAGTGAAAAACTGTTTTTT. Amino acid sequence: CSAITRQGSEKLFF.

Relative to its sample, this clonotype is medium-sized. The J gene is TRBJ1-2, the V gene TRBV10-3, with 7 bases that match TRBD1. The CDR3 is made up of 15 amino acids. Germline V gives CDR1 ENHRY, CDR2 SYGVKD. V was pared by 4 bases and J by 2 bases, with 7 bases of the junction left unmatched. Here the CDR3 reads CAISGGDRRNYGYTF. The CDR3 DNA sequence: TGTGCCATCAGTGGGGGGGACAGACGAAACTATGGCTACACCTTC.

The chain employs TRBV6-5 and TRBJ2-1; D is unclear. The CDR3 totals 14 residues. V was cut by 0 bases and J by 7 bases, with 10 bases left in between. Germline CDR1 MNHEY, CDR2 SVGAGI. The DNA of the CDR3 is TGTGCCAGCAGTTACTCCGTTATGAGAAATGAGCAGTTCTTC. Residues: CASSYSVMRNEQFF.

The chain has TRBV6-1 and TRBJ1-2; D is ambiguous. The V gene's germline CDR1 is MNHNS and CDR2 SASEGT. The CDR3 is 14 amino acids. V was pared by 7 bases and J by 7 bases, with 19 bases between. DNA for the CDR3: TGTGCCAGCATTCTACAAGTTCGTTCGGGTGGCTACACCTTC. Its protein product is CASILQVRSGGYTF.

The chain joins TRBV27 to TRBJ2-3; the match to TRBD1 covers 11 bases. CDR3 size: 15 residues. V shed 10 bases and J 5 bases; nucleotides not matched to a gene: 11. Germline loops: CDR1 MNHEY, CDR2 SMNVEV (reference sequence). CDR3 sequence: CATSGGGQGEDTQYF. The CDR3 bases are TGTGCCACCTCAGGGGGGGGACAGGGGGAAGATACGCAGTATTTT.

This chain connects TRBV20-1 to TRBJ2-1; D possibly uses TRBD1 or TRBD2 (6 bases each). CDR3 length: 13 residues. V was clipped by 5 bases and J by 5 bases, with 13 bases between them. CDR1 is DFQATT and CDR2 is SNEGSKA in the germline V gene (reference sequence). DNA for the CDR3: TGCAGTGCTGGGCGGGACACTAACAATGAGCAGTTCTTC. It is translated as CSAGRDTNNEQFF.

This clonotype occurred a few times. The chain carries TRBV12-3 or TRBV12-4 and TRBJ2-3, with no clear D. The V and J ends lost 4 bases and 2 bases respectively, with 1 base between them. The CDR3 extends over 11 amino acids. The CDR3 here is CASSSTDTQYF. The DNA for the CDR3 is TGTGCCAGCAGTTCCACAGATACGCAGTATTTT.

The chain links TRBV2 to TRBJ1-2, with 10 bases identical to TRBD1. With 10 bases clipped from V and 4 bases from J, the junction kept 9 bases outside the gene matches. From germline, CDR1 is SNHLY and CDR2 FYNNEI. There are 14 residues in the CDR3. The CDR3 DNA follows: TGTGCCACCAAGGAGACAGGGGGCTTCTATGGCTACACCTTC. Translation: CATKETGGFYGYTF.

The CDR3 loop reads CASRVRGPMNTEAFF. As DNA, the CDR3 is TGTGCCAGCCGTGTCAGGGGACCAATGAACACTGAAGCTTTCTTT. This chain connects TRBV21-1 to TRBJ1-1; the table's D call of TRBD1 was not tested on the DNA. TRBV21-1 is a pseudogene locus. The CDR3 is 15 residues long.

The genes are TRBV7-9 and TRBJ1-3; D may be TRBD1 (5 bases). The germline V gene has CDR1 SEHNR and CDR2 FQNEAQ (reference sequence). This CDR3 is 15 amino acids long. The ends were cut back, 6 bases at V and 0 bases at J, with 12 bases in the middle. The CDR3 loop reads CASSQRGSSGNTIYF. In DNA form, the CDR3 reads TGTGCCAGCAGTCAGCGGGGGAGCTCTGGAAACACCATATATTTT.

The rearrangement uses TRBV20-1 and TRBJ2-5; D is perhaps TRBD1 (6 bases). The V and J ends lost 0 bases and 6 bases respectively, with 17 bases between them. CDR1 and CDR2 (germline): DFQATT, SNEGSKA (reference sequence). The CDR3 totals 15 residues. CDR3 in amino acids: CSARDSGGARQTQYF. CDR3 sequence (DNA): TGCAGTGCTAGAGATTCTGGGGGCGCGCGTCAGACCCAGTACTTC.